This T cell receptor beta chain was sequenced for a study of T cells in Graves' hyperthyroidism and ophthalmopathy. General observations from the study: Blood also showed most of the thyroid clonotypes that were expanded above 0.001. From stable hyperthyroidism, ophthalmopathy was separated by a 13 V-J model.

Trimming took off 4 bases at V and 6 bases at J, with 19 bases between the two ends. Germline-derived CDR1 and CDR2 are MNHEY and SMNVEV (reference sequence). The CDR3 covers 15 residues. The authors deemed Graves' hyperthyroidism stable absent ophthalmopathy progression within 18 months. This clonotype was picked up many times. Antigen unknown. There were TCR beta CDR3 regions amplified from RNA transcripts. Carried out on the TCR CDR3, a first-round RT-PCR used the HTBI primer set. TCRdb re-derived calls from the multiplex PCR reads in MiXCR, one entry per CDR3 protein. The table records around 560,000 distinct CDR3 sequences, approximately 15% of them present only once.

This rearrangement joins TRBV27 to TRBJ2-7; D is perhaps TRBD1 (5 bases). The specimen was blood. The TCR comes from a woman aged 18-35 years with Graves' hyperthyroidism. CDR3 nucleotides: TGTGCCAGCAGTTCGACAGCCTATCCTTTGGGCGAGCAGTACTTC. The encoded protein is CASSSTAYPLGEQYF.